What follows is one TCR beta chain and its context. The antigen remains unidentified. This record belongs to a study of post-analysis software for immune sequencing data. Study in general: Both relapsing-remitting and secondary progressive multiple sclerosis featured among the disease courses, as did progressive-relapsing multiple sclerosis.

The ends lost 1 base at V and 3 bases at J; junction bases unmatched: 9. This CDR3 is 17 amino acids long. CDR1 DFQATT and CDR2 SNEGSKA come from the germline V gene (reference sequence). The TCR beta cDNA libraries carried unique molecular identifiers. TCRdb re-analysed the PCR reads in MiXCR, keeping a single row per CDR3 protein. This sample has 800,000 to 950,000 distinct CDR3 sequences, with 53% found just once. Study-level findings and limits: Roughly 5 TRBV segments occurring more often in patients than controls included TRBV5-6, TRBV5-1 and TRBV20-1.

This chain joins TRBV20-1 and TRBJ2-1; 10 nucleotides agree with TRBD2. Sequencing was done on a sample of blood. The source is a girl aged 10-17 years with multiple sclerosis. CDR3 nucleotides: TGCAGTGCTAGAGTCGGACTAGCGGCCTCCCACTACAATGAGCAGTTCTTC. Protein: CSARVGLAASHYNEQFF.